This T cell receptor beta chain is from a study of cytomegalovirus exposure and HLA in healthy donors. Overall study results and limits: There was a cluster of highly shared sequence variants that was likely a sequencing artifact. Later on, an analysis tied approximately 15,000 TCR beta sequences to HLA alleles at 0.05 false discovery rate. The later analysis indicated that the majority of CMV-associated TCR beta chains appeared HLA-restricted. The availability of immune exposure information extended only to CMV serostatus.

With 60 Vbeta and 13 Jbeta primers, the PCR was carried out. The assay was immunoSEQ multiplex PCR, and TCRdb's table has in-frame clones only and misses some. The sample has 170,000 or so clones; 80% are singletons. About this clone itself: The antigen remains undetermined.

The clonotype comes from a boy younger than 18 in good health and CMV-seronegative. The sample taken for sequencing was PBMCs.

This CDR3 is CASSPLGQGTYNEQFF. As DNA, the CDR3 is TGTGCCAGCAGCCCCCTGGGACAGGGGACTTACAATGAGCAGTTCTTC. The rearrangement joins TRBV7-2 to TRBJ2-1, with 10 bases that match TRBD1. The CDR3 covers 16 residues. The germline V gene has CDR1 SGHTA and CDR2 FQGNSA. V was pared by 5 bases and J by 4 bases, with 8 bases of the junction left unmatched.